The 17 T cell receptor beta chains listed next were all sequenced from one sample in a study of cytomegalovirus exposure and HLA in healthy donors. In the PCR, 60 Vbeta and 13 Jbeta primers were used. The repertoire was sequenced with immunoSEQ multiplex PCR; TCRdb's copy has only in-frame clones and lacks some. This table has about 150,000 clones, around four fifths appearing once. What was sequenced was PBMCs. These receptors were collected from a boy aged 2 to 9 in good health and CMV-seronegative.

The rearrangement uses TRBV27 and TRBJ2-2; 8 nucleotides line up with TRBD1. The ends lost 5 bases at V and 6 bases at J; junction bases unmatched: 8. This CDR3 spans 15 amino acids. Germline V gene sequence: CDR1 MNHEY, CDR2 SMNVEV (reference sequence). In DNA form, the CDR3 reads TGTGCCAGCAGTCCCCCGGACAGGGCGGCCGGGGAGCTGTTTTTT. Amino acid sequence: CASSPPDRAAGELFF.

CDR3 sequence (DNA): TGCGCCAGCAGCCAATCCTCGAATCAGCCCCAGCATTTT. It specifies CASSQSSNQPQHF. The chain combines TRBV4-1 with TRBJ1-5; unclear D gene. V lost 2 bases, J lost 4 bases, and 6 bases lay in between. The V gene's germline CDR1 is MGHRA and CDR2 YSYEKL. The CDR3 is 13 amino acids.

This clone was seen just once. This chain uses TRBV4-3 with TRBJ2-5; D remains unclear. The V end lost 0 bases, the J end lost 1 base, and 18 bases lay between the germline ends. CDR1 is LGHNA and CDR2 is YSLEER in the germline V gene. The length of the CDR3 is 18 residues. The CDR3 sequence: CASSQEADISGSQETQYF. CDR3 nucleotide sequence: TGCGCCAGCAGCCAAGAGGCCGACATATCAGGAAGCCAAGAGACCCAGTACTTC.

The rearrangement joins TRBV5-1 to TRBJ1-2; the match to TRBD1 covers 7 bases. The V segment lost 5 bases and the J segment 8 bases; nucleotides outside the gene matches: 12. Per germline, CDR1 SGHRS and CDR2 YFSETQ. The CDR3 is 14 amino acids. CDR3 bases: TGCGCCAGCAGGTTAGACAGGGCTGGTTACGGCTACACCTTC. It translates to CASRLDRAGYGYTF.

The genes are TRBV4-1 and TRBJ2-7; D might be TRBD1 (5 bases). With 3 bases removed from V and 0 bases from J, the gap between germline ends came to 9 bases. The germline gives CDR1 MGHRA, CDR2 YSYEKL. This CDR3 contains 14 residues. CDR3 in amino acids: CASSQTVLSYEQYF. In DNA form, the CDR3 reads TGCGCCAGCAGCCAGACAGTCCTCTCCTACGAGCAGTACTTC.

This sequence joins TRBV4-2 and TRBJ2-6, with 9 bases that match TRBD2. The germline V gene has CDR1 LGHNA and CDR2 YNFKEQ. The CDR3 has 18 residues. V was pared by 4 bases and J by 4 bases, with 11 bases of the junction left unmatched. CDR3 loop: CASSRWGGRAWGANVLTF. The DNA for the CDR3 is TGTGCCAGCAGCCGGTGGGGCGGGAGGGCGTGGGGGGCCAACGTCCTGACTTTC.

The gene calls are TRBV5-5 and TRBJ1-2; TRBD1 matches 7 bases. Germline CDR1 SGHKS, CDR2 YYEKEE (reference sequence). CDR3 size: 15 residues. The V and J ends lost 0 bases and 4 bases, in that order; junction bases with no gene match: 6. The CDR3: CASSLDRDSSYGYTF. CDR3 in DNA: TGTGCCAGCAGCTTGGACCGGGACAGCTCCTATGGCTACACCTTC. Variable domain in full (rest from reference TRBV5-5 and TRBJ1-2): DAGVTQSPTHLIKTRGQQVTLRCSPISGHKSVSWYQQVLGQGPQFIFQYYEKEERGRGNFPDRFSARQFPNYSSELNVNALLLGDSALYLCASSLDRDSSYGYTFGSGTRLTVV.

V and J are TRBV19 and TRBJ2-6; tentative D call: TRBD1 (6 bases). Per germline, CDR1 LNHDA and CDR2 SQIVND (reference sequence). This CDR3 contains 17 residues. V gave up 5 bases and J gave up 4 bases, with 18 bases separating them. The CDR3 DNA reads TGTGCCAGTAGTTTTGCGCAGGGGCGCGCCGGGGCCAACGTCCTGACTTTC. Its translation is CASSFAQGRAGANVLTF.

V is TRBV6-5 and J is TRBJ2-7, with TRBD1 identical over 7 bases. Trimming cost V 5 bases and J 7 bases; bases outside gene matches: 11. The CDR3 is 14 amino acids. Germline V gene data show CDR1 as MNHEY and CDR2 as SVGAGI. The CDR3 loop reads CASSRGVTGEEQYF. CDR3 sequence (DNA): TGTGCCAGCAGTCGGGGAGTAACAGGGGAAGAGCAGTACTTC.

This chain's CDR3 is CASSPEGGPTEAFF. In DNA form, the CDR3 reads TGCGCCAGCAGCCCTGAGGGGGGGCCCACTGAAGCTTTCTTT. The chain combines TRBV5-1 with TRBJ1-1; D is perhaps TRBD1 (6 bases). The CDR3 extends over 14 amino acids. CDR1 and CDR2 (germline): SGHRS, YFSETQ. Trimming shortened V by 4 bases and J by 4 bases, and 14 bases separated the two germline ends.

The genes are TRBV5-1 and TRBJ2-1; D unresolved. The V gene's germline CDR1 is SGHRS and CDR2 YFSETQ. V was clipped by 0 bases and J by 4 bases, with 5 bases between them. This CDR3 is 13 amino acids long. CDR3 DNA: TGCGCCAGCAGCTTGGAGCCGTACAATGAGCAGTTCTTC. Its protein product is CASSLEPYNEQFF.

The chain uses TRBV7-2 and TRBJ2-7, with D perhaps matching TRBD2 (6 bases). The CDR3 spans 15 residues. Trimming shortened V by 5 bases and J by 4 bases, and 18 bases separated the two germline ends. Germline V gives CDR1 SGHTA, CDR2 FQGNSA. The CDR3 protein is CASSVTGGPSYEQYF. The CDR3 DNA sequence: TGTGCCAGCAGCGTCACCGGGGGACCCTCTTACGAGCAGTACTTC. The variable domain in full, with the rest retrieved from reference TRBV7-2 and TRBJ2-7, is GAGVSQSPSNKVTEKGKDVELRCDPISGHTALYWYRQSLGQGLEFLIYFQGNSAPDKSGLPSDRFSAERTGGSVSTLTIQRTQQEDSAVYLCASSVTGGPSYEQYFGPGTRLTVT.

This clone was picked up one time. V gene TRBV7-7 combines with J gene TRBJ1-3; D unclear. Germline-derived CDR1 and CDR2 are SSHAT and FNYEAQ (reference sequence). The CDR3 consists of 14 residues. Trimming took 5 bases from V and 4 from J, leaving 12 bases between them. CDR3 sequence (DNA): TGTGCCAGCAGCCCGATTGCCACAGGAAACACCATATATTTT. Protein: CASSPIATGNTIYF.

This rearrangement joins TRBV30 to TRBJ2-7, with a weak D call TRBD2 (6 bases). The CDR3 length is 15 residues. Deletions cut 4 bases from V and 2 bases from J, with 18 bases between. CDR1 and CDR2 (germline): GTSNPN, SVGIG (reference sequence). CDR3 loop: CAWTSGTVNTYEQYF. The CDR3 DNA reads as TGTGCCTGGACCTCTGGGACTGTAAATACCTACGAGCAGTACTTC.

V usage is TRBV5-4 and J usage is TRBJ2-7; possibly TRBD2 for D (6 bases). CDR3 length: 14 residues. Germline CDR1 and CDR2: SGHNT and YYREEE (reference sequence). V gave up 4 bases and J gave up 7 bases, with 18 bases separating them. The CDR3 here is CASSPHGSPGEQYF. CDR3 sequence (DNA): TGTGCCAGCAGCCCCCACGGGAGCCCGGGTGAGCAGTACTTC.

The CDR3 nucleotides are TGTGCCAGCAGTTTGAGCACAGGTGTCGATAGCTCCTACGAGCAGTACTTC. Protein: CASSLSTGVDSSYEQYF. V gene TRBV28 combines with J gene TRBJ2-7, with D possibly matching TRBD1 (5 bases). Per germline, CDR1 MDHEN and CDR2 SYDVKM. V was trimmed by 3 bases and J by 0 bases, leaving 18 bases between them. The CDR3 covers 17 residues.

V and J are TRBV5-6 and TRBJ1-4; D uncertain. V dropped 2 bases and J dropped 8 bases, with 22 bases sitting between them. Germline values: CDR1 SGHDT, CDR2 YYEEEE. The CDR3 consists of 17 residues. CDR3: CASSLMFSLAPEEKLFF. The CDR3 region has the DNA TGTGCCAGCAGCTTAATGTTTTCCCTCGCCCCAGAAGAAAAACTGTTTTTT.